The 25 T cell receptor beta chains given below trace back to one sample, sequenced in a study of blood T cell repertoires in COVID-19. Generated by immunoSEQ multiplex PCR, the TCRdb table keeps only in-frame clones and is missing some. This sample has fewer than 350,000 clones, with more than 80% found just once. The sequencing input was peripheral blood. These receptors came from a woman aged 25 to 39 with COVID-19, enrolled during active disease.

The chain recombines TRBV7-9 with TRBJ2-7, with 13 bases that match TRBD2. Germline lookup yields CDR1 SEHNR and CDR2 FQNEAQ (reference sequence). Unmatched junction bases numbered 2, after V lost 3 bases and J lost 6 bases. The CDR3 length is 14 residues. CDR3 coding DNA: TGTGCCAGCAGCTTGGGACTAGCGGGATCCGAGCAGTACTTC. Translating gives CASSLGLAGSEQYF.

This sequence joins TRBV29-1 and TRBJ2-3; weak D call: TRBD1 (6 bases). This CDR3 contains 14 residues. V gave up 4 bases and J gave up 1 base, with 12 bases separating them. Looked up from germline, CDR1 is SQVTM and CDR2 is ANQGSEA. CDR3 loop: CSVVPTGRTDTQYF. For the CDR3, the DNA is TGCAGCGTTGTACCGACAGGCCGCACAGATACGCAGTATTTT.

The chain is built from TRBV15 and TRBJ1-5, with 11 bases fitting TRBD1. The CDR3 has 20 amino acids. V dropped 0 bases and J dropped 0; count of bases not matched to a gene: 10. From germline, CDR1 is LNHNV and CDR2 YYDKDF (reference sequence). The CDR3 nucleotides are TGTGCCACCAGCAGAGAATGGGGACAGGGGGGATCTTATAGCAATCAGCCCCAGCATTTT. Translation gives CATSREWGQGGSYSNQPQHF.

V usage is TRBV28 and J usage is TRBJ1-2; TRBD1 matches 7 bases. The CDR3 is 13 residues long. CDR1 MDHEN and CDR2 SYDVKM come from the germline V gene. V trimming: 5 bases; J trimming: 4 bases; junction bases outside the gene matches: 4. In DNA form, the CDR3 reads TGTGCCAGCAGTCAGGGGGGCACCTATGGCTACACCTTC. It yields the protein CASSQGGTYGYTF.

The chain joins TRBV28 to TRBJ2-5; no firm D call. Germline V gene lookup returns CDR1 MDHEN and CDR2 SYDVKM. The V and J ends lost 3 bases and 1 base respectively, with 15 bases between them. The CDR3 totals 16 residues. The CDR3 sequence is CASSFDGLKLQETQYF. The CDR3 DNA sequence: TGTGCCAGCAGTTTTGATGGTCTGAAACTCCAAGAGACCCAGTACTTC.

The chain links TRBV28 to TRBJ2-2; TRBD2 matches at 10 bases. V gave up 5 bases and J gave up 4 bases; unmatched junction bases: 7. The CDR3 has 16 amino acids. Germline CDR1 is MDHEN and CDR2 is SYDVKM. The CDR3 nucleotides read TGTGCCAGCAGTAAACTAGCGGGAAGTGGCACCGGGGAGCTGTTTTTT. Translating gives CASSKLAGSGTGELFF.

This chain uses TRBV30 with TRBJ1-6; 9 bases align to TRBD1. The V and J ends lost 0 bases and 10 bases, in that order; junction bases with no gene match: 7. The length of the CDR3 is 15 residues. The germline V gene encodes CDR1 GTSNPN and CDR2 SVGIG (reference sequence). The CDR3 protein is CAWSVKTGGWSPLHF. The CDR3 bases are TGTGCCTGGAGTGTAAAAACAGGGGGCTGGTCACCCCTCCACTTT.

The chain is built from TRBV29-1 and TRBJ1-2, with a weak D call TRBD1 (6 bases). CDR1 is SQVTM and CDR2 is ANQGSEA in the germline V gene. The CDR3 runs 11 residues. V was shortened by 6 bases and J by 8 bases, with 13 bases between the two germline ends. CDR3 sequence (DNA): TGCAGCGTCCAAACAGGGCACGGCTACACCTTC. The encoded protein is CSVQTGHGYTF.

This clone was recorded only once. The chain links TRBV3-1 (or the pseudogene TRBV3-2) to TRBJ2-7, with 7 bases lining up with TRBD2. J gave up 0 bases and V 3 bases, and 8 bases lay outside the gene matches. Per the germline V gene, CDR1 is LGHDT and CDR2 is YNNKEL (reference sequence). CDR3 length equals 16 residues. CDR3 amino acids: CASSQRGAGSSYEQYF. The CDR3 DNA follows: TGTGCCAGCAGCCAGAGGGGAGCGGGAAGCTCCTACGAGCAGTACTTC.

V gene TRBV29-1 combines with J gene TRBJ1-3, with D uncertain. This CDR3 is 14 amino acids long. Germline-derived CDR1 and CDR2 are SQVTM and ANQGSEA. Trimming pared 2 bases from V and 2 bases from J, leaving 10 bases between. The CDR3 loop reads CSVEPPGTGNTIYF. The CDR3 region has the DNA TGCAGCGTTGAACCACCGGGGACTGGAAACACCATATATTTT.

This chain links TRBV28 with TRBJ2-7; TRBD2 agrees at 9 bases. Germline CDR1 and CDR2: MDHEN and SYDVKM. The CDR3 is 16 residues long. V dropped 4 bases and J dropped 4; count of bases not matched to a gene: 11. The CDR3 loop is CASSSILPRGGYEQYF. The CDR3 nucleotides are TGTGCCAGCAGTTCTATACTGCCGCGGGGGGGATACGAGCAGTACTTC.

This chain joins TRBV28 and TRBJ2-6; the match to TRBD1 covers 10 bases. CDR1 MDHEN and CDR2 SYDVKM come from the germline V gene. The CDR3 is made up of 20 amino acids. J was trimmed by 3 bases and V by 5 bases; bases with no gene match: 16. The CDR3 protein is CASSQLAGTGAKYGANVLTF. The CDR3 region has the DNA TGTGCCAGCAGTCAACTCGCCGGGACAGGGGCCAAGTATGGGGCCAACGTCCTGACTTTC.

The V gene is TRBV6-5, the J gene TRBJ2-1, with D possibly matching TRBD1 (5 bases). Trimming shortened V by 7 bases and J by 6 bases, and 16 bases separated the two germline ends. The CDR3 is made up of 14 amino acids. In germline, CDR1 is MNHEY, CDR2 SVGAGI. The CDR3 sequence is CASTIEGVSNEQFF. In DNA, the CDR3 is TGTGCCAGCACCATCGAAGGGGTTAGCAATGAGCAGTTCTTC.

CDR3 DNA sequence: TGTGCCAGCAGTTCGACTAGCGGGAGAGAGACCCAGTACTTC. Residues: CASSSTSGRETQYF. The chain couples TRBV6-5 to TRBJ2-5; 12 nucleotides line up with TRBD2. V shed 4 bases and J 4 bases; nucleotides not matched to a gene: 1. The CDR3 spans 14 residues. Germline V lookup: CDR1 MNHEY, CDR2 SVGAGI.

This clone was picked up one time. V is TRBV11-2 and J is TRBJ2-7; D gene ambiguous. This CDR3 is 13 amino acids long. The V end lost 4 bases, the J end lost 3 bases, and 10 bases lay between the germline ends. The germline V gene encodes CDR1 SGHAT and CDR2 FQNNGV. The chain's CDR3 is CASSSRTGYEQYF. The CDR3 coding sequence is TGTGCCAGCAGCTCAAGAACGGGCTACGAGCAGTACTTC.

The V gene is TRBV19, the J gene TRBJ1-4, with D hard to call. This CDR3 contains 14 residues. Germline values: CDR1 LNHDA, CDR2 SQIVND (reference sequence). V lost 3 bases and J lost 5, with 10 bases in between. In DNA, the CDR3 is TGTGCCAGTAGTATCATAGCCAGAAATGAAAAACTGTTTTTT. It specifies CASSIIARNEKLFF.

This chain links TRBV19 with TRBJ2-7; tentatively, D is TRBD1 (6 bases). Trimming left V 4 bases short and J 2 bases short, with 12 bases between. From germline, CDR1 is LNHDA and CDR2 SQIVND (reference sequence). The CDR3 is made up of 14 amino acids. DNA for the CDR3: TGTGCCAGTAGTACGCGAGACAGGACCTACGAGCAGTACTTC. Protein: CASSTRDRTYEQYF.

This chain uses TRBV4-3 with TRBJ2-2, with D perhaps TRBD2 (6 bases). CDR3 length: 13 amino acids. V lost 8 bases and J lost 1, with 8 bases in between. CDR1 is LGHNA, CDR2 YSLEER, per germline. Here the CDR3 reads CASGTLNTGELFF. The CDR3 region has the DNA TGCGCCAGCGGGACTTTGAACACCGGGGAGCTGTTTTTT.

V gene TRBV18 combines with J gene TRBJ1-4; the match to TRBD1 covers 7 bases. This CDR3 is 14 amino acids long. Trimming cost V 3 bases and J 6 bases; bases outside gene matches: 4. CDR1 and CDR2 (germline): KGHSH, LQKENI. CDR3 coding DNA: TGTGCCAGCTCACCCCGCAGGGGGGATGAAAAACTGTTTTTT. Translating it yields CASSPRRGDEKLFF.

This chain uses TRBV19 with TRBJ1-1; 9 nucleotides line up with TRBD1. The J segment lost 6 bases and the V segment lost 1 base, leaving 0 bases of the junction unmatched. Germline lookup yields CDR1 LNHDA and CDR2 SQIVND (reference sequence). The CDR3 runs 13 residues. This chain's CDR3 is CASSIGTGAEAFF. For the CDR3, the DNA is TGTGCCAGTAGTATAGGGACAGGGGCTGAAGCTTTCTTT.

The rearrangement uses TRBV10-3 and TRBJ2-7, with D possibly being TRBD2 (5 bases). The CDR3 has 14 amino acids. Germline V lookup: CDR1 ENHRY, CDR2 SYGVKD. The V gene lost 6 bases and the J gene lost 0 bases, with 12 bases spanning the gap. This CDR3 reads CAISASILSYEQYF. The DNA of the CDR3 is TGTGCCATCAGCGCTAGCATCCTCTCCTACGAGCAGTACTTC.

This clone was picked up one time. The V and J genes are TRBV28 and TRBJ2-2; TRBD1 might be the D (6 bases). The germline gives CDR1 MDHEN, CDR2 SYDVKM. Trimming took 0 bases from V and 0 from J, leaving 11 bases between them. The CDR3 sequence is 17 residues long. This chain's CDR3 is CASSLWKQGSNTGELFF. The CDR3 DNA follows: TGTGCCAGCAGTTTATGGAAACAGGGTTCGAACACCGGGGAGCTGTTTTTT.

The chain recombines TRBV7-2 with TRBJ2-7, with TRBD2 matching 8 bases. The germline CDR1 and CDR2 sequences are SGHTA and FQGNSA. The CDR3 covers 15 residues. V trimming: 3 bases; J trimming: 0 bases; junction bases outside the gene matches: 4. For the CDR3, the DNA is TGTGCCAGCAGCTTTGGGACTAGGGCCTCCTACGAGCAGTACTTC. Its translation: CASSFGTRASYEQYF.

The chain combines TRBV2 with TRBJ2-3, with 7 bases aligning to TRBD1. From germline, CDR1 is SNHLY and CDR2 FYNNEI. This CDR3 spans 15 amino acids. The V and J ends lost 5 bases and 0 bases, in that order; junction bases with no gene match: 5. DNA for the CDR3: TGTGCCAGCAGTCAGGACAGGACTAGCACAGATACGCAGTATTTT. It specifies CASSQDRTSTDTQYF.

V is TRBV18 and J is TRBJ2-7, with TRBD1 matching 8 bases. Per germline, CDR1 KGHSH and CDR2 LQKENI. There are 13 residues in the CDR3. Trimming took 6 bases from V and 3 from J; bases not matched to a gene: 4. CDR3 DNA sequence: TGTGCCAGCTCGCAGGACAGGGACTACGAGCAGTACTTC. It encodes CASSQDRDYEQYF. Filled out from reference TRBV18 and TRBJ2-7, the complete variable domain reads NAGVMQNPRHLVRRRGQEARLRCSPMKGHSHVYWYRQLPEEGLKFMVYLQKENIIDESGMPKERFSAEFPKEGPSILRIQQVVRGDSAAYFCASSQDRDYEQYFGPGTRLTVT.